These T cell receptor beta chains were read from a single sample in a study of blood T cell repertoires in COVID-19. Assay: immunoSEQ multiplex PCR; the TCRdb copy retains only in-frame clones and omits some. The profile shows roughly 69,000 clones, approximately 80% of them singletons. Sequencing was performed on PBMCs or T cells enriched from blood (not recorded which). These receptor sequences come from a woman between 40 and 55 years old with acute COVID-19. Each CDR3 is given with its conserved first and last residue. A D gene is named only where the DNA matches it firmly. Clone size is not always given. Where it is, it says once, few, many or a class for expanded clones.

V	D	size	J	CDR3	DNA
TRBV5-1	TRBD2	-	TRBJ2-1	CASSLGLAGVDEQFF	TGCGCCAGCAGCTTGGGGCTAGCGGGAGTCGATGAGCAGTTCTTC
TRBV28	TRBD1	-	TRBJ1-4	CASSLLSGGREKLFF	TGTGCCAGCAGTTTATTATCAGGGGGGAGAGAAAAACTGTTTTTT
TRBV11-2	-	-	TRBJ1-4	CASSLDGRAHEKLFF	TGTGCCAGCAGCTTAGATGGCAGGGCCCATGAAAAACTGTTTTTT
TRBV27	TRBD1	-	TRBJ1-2	CASSFDRVNYGYTF	TGTGCCAGCAGTTTTGACAGGGTAAATTATGGCTACACCTTC
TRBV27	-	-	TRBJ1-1	CASSPRRAKRDTEAFF	TGTGCCAGCAGTCCCCGGAGGGCCAAACGCGACACTGAAGCTTTCTTT
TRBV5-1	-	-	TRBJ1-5	CASSLSGGEPQHF	TGCGCCAGCAGCTTGTCGGGGGGTGAGCCCCAGCATTTT
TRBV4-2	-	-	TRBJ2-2	CASSQDPNTGELFF	TGTGCCAGCAGCCAAGACCCAAACACCGGGGAGCTGTTTTTT
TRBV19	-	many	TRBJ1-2	CASSTQPQGGVDGYTF	TGTGCCAGTAGTACCCAACCACAGGGAGGGGTCGATGGCTACACCTTC
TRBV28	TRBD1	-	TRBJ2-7	CASRSQFQGAGYEQYF	TGTGCCAGCCGTTCTCAGTTCCAGGGGGCGGGATACGAGCAGTACTTC
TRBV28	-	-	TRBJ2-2	CASSLRIKNTGELFF	TGTGCCAGCAGTTTACGTATTAAAAACACCGGGGAGCTGTTTTTT
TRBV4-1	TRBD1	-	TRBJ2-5	CASSQGTGGYQETQYF	TGCGCCAGCAGCCAAGGGACAGGGGGTTACCAAGAGACCCAGTACTTC
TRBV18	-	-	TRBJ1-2	CASSPPGPKRNYGYTF	TGTGCCAGCTCACCACCGGGGCCAAAGAGAAACTATGGCTACACCTTC
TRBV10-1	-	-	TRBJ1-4	CASSESGAYFNEKLFF	TGCGCCAGCAGTGAGTCGGGGGCCTATTTTAATGAAAAACTGTTTTTT
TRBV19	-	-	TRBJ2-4	CASTPGVDFTAKNIQYF	TGTGCCAGTACCCCAGGGGTGGACTTCACAGCCAAAAACATTCAGTACTTC
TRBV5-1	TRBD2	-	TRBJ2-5	CASSLRGTSGGQETQYF	TGCGCCAGCAGCTTGCGAGGGACTAGCGGGGGGCAAGAGACCCAGTACTTC
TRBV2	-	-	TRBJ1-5	CASGGRGAPGQPQHF	TGTGCCAGCGGGGGGCGGGGGGCGCCCGGTCAGCCCCAGCATTTT
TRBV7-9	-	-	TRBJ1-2	CASSPVQPGYTF	TGTGCCAGCAGCCCAGTACAGCCCGGCTACACCTTC
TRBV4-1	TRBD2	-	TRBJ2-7	CASSQAAAGGFEQYF	TGCGCCAGCAGCCAAGCTGCGGCCGGGGGGTTCGAGCAGTACTTC
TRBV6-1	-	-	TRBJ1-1	CASSEYGRKTEAFF	TGTGCCAGCAGTGAATATGGGAGAAAAACTGAAGCTTTCTTT
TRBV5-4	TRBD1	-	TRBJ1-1	CASSLPGQRLAAFF	TGTGCCAGCAGCTTACCGGGACAGCGGCTTGCAGCTTTCTTT
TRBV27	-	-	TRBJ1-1	CASRLQGMNTEAFF	TGTGCCAGCAGACTCCAGGGGATGAACACTGAAGCTTTCTTT
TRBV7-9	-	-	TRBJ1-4	CASSLPKSQGGDEKLFF	TGTGCCAGCAGCTTACCTAAATCACAGGGAGGGGATGAAAAACTGTTTTTT
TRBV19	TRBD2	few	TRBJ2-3	CASSIAGPSGGTTDTQYF	TGTGCCAGTAGTATAGCCGGGCCTAGCGGGGGGACCACAGATACGCAGTATTTT
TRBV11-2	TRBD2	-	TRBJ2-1	CASSLLAGSSYNEQFF	TGTGCCAGCAGCCTTTTAGCGGGAAGCTCCTACAATGAGCAGTTCTTC
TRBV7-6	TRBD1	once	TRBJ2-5	CASGRGPERETQYF	TGTGCCAGCGGCAGGGGGCCGGAGAGGGAGACCCAGTACTTC
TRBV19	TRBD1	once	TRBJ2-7	CASSGQDSSYEQYF	TGTGCCAGTAGTGGACAGGATAGCTCCTACGAGCAGTACTTC
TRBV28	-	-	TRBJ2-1	CASSSLGGEQFF	TGTGCCAGCAGTTCCCTAGGCGGAGAGCAGTTCTTC
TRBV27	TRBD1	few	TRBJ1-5	CASSTDRVFDQPQHF	TGTGCCAGCAGTACCGACAGGGTCTTCGATCAGCCCCAGCATTTT
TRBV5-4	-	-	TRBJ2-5	CASSQKETQYF	TGTGCCAGCAGCCAAAAAGAGACCCAGTACTTC
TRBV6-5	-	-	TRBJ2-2	CASSEGDSGELFF	TGTGCCAGCAGCGAGGGGGATTCCGGGGAGCTGTTTTTT
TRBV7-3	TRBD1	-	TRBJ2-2	CASSLTGTGGELFF	TGTGCCAGCAGCTTAACAGGGACAGGCGGGGAGCTGTTTTTT
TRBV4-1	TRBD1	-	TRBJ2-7	CASSHPGQGTYEQYF	TGCGCCAGCAGTCACCCGGGACAGGGCACCTACGAGCAGTACTTC
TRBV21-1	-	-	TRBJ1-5	CASSKGFPGQGAAQPQHF	TGTGCCAGCAGCAAAGGGTTTCCGGGACAGGGGGCAGCTCAGCCCCAGCATTTT
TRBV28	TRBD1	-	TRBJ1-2	CASSYNRGATVVGYGYTF	TGTGCCAGCAGCTACAACAGGGGCGCCACTGTTGTTGGCTATGGCTACACCTTC
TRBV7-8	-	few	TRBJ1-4	CASSGDSATNEKLFF	TGTGCCAGCAGCGGCGACAGTGCAACTAATGAAAAACTGTTTTTT
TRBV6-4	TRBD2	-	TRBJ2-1	CASSDSVSGGDEQFF	TGTGCCAGCAGTGACTCTGTTAGCGGGGGGGATGAGCAGTTCTTC
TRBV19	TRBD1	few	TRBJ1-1	CASRGGQGGNTEAFF	TGTGCCTCCCGGGGAGGACAGGGGGGGAACACTGAAGCTTTCTTT